The 24 T cell receptor beta chains listed next were all sequenced from one sample in a study of T cell repertoires in cytomegalovirus infection. TCRdb analysed the reads with MiXCR anew, one entry per CDR3 protein. The table shows around 550,000 distinct CDR3 sequences, with roughly 29% occurring only once. Material: PBMCs. The source is a human donor in good health (CMV status not recorded). Some clones in this sample may be carry-over from other donors' samples.

The table lists this clonotype with a count of one. This chain joins TRBV5-4 and TRBJ1-5; the D gene is possibly TRBD1 (5 bases). The germline gives CDR1 SGHNT, CDR2 YYREEE (reference sequence). The CDR3 loop spans 14 amino acids. Between the trimmed V and J ends, which lost 4 bases and 6 bases, there was a span of 14 bases. The CDR3 region has the DNA TGTGCCAGCAGCCAATCAGGGCAGGGTCAGCCCCAGCATTTT. This sequence encodes CASSQSGQGQPQHF.

The sample holds a few counts of this clonotype. This chain connects TRBV12-3 or TRBV12-4 to TRBJ2-1; the match to TRBD2 covers 8 bases. The CDR3 totals 12 residues. The V and J ends lost 4 bases and 15 bases, in that order; junction bases with no gene match: 8. The CDR3 spells CASSSSGTSLFF. The CDR3, as DNA: TGTGCCAGCAGTTCATCCGGGACTAGTCTGTTCTTC.

This clonotype has ten or more counts. The genes are TRBV7-9 and TRBJ2-1; D unresolved. V lost 0 bases to trimming and J lost 7 bases, with 16 bases between them. The CDR3 is 16 amino acids. CDR1 is SEHNR and CDR2 is FQNEAQ in the germline V gene (reference sequence). The CDR3, as DNA: TGTGCCAGCAGCTTAGCGGCTAGTTCAATAGGGAATGAGCAGTTCTTC. It specifies CASSLAASSIGNEQFF.

The rearrangement links TRBV7-8 to TRBJ2-3, with D perhaps matching TRBD1 or TRBD2 (5 bases each). Germline-derived CDR1 and CDR2 are SGHVS and FQNEAQ. V was cut by 5 bases and J by 2 bases, with 23 bases left in between. The CDR3 loop spans 18 amino acids. For the CDR3, the DNA is TGTGCCAGCAGCCTCGGGACCCCTGGCAGCGGAACCACAGATACGCAGTATTTT. Translation: CASSLGTPGSGTTDTQYF.

This chain links TRBV6-2 or TRBV6-3 with TRBJ1-5; 10 nucleotides align to TRBD1. Germline CDR1 reads MNHEY; CDR2 reads SVGEGT. The CDR3 loop spans 16 amino acids. The trim removed 6 bases at V and 3 bases at J, leaving 8 bases unmatched. For the CDR3, the DNA is TGTGCCAGCAGCCGCCGGGACAGGGGTTCCAATCAGCCCCAGCATTTT. Residues: CASSRRDRGSNQPQHF.

This clonotype has only a few counts. This chain uses TRBV19 with TRBJ2-2, with TRBD1 matching 7 bases. This CDR3 has 15 amino acids. The germline V gene encodes CDR1 LNHDA and CDR2 SQIVND (reference sequence). The J segment lost 8 bases and the V segment lost 7 bases, leaving 13 bases of the junction unmatched. The CDR3 DNA reads TGTGCCAGTAAGGTTTTCAGGGACAGCCCGGGGGAGCTGTTTTTT. Its protein is CASKVFRDSPGELFF.

The chain couples TRBV12-3 or TRBV12-4 to TRBJ2-5; D may be TRBD2 (6 bases). Trimming removed 7 bases at V and 7 bases at J, with 16 bases between. The CDR3 spans 13 residues. The CDR3 nucleotides read TGTGCCAGCACCCGGGGGACGGCAGGGACCCAGTACTTC. Translated: CASTRGTAGTQYF.

In regard to this clonotype: One end of the junction varies from germline; a read error may be responsible. The genes are TRBV4-1 and TRBJ1-6, with D possibly being TRBD1 (5 bases). The germline V gene encodes CDR1 MGHRA and CDR2 YSYEKL. The length of the CDR3 is 15 residues. CDR3 coding DNA: TGTGCCAGCAGCCAAGGAGGGGCCTATAATTCACCCCTCCACTTT. This gives the protein CASSQGGAYNSPLHF.

This clonotype has only a few counts. The CDR3 DNA sequence: TGTGCCAGCAGCTCGCCGGAAACAGGGTTCTCTGGAAACACCATATATTTT. Translation: CASSSPETGFSGNTIYF. The chain links TRBV7-2 to TRBJ1-3; D possibly corresponds to TRBD1 (6 bases). The V and J ends lost 4 bases and 0 bases respectively, with 16 bases between them. CDR3 length equals 17 residues. Germline CDR1 reads SGHTA; CDR2 reads FQGNSA.

The rearrangement joins TRBV20-1 to TRBJ1-1; D is uncertain. V was pared by 0 bases and J by 7 bases, with 18 bases between. The CDR3 covers 15 residues. Germline V gene data show CDR1 as DFQATT and CDR2 as SNEGSKA (reference sequence). Written as DNA, the CDR3 is TGCAGTGCTAGAGATTTTAGGTGGGCCCGGAATGAAGCTTTCTTT. This gives the protein CSARDFRWARNEAFF.

The gene calls are TRBV30 and TRBJ1-2; 8 nucleotides align to TRBD1. The germline gives CDR1 GTSNPN, CDR2 SVGIG (reference sequence). The CDR3 is made up of 14 amino acids. The trim removed 2 bases at V and 8 bases at J, leaving 10 bases unmatched. CDR3 amino acids: CAWSSPGGTRGYTF. The CDR3 region has the DNA TGTGCCTGGAGTAGCCCAGGGGGCACTAGGGGCTACACCTTC.

The rearrangement links TRBV19 to TRBJ2-6; TRBD1 might be the D (6 bases). Germline V gene data show CDR1 as LNHDA and CDR2 as SQIVND (reference sequence). The CDR3 is 17 amino acids. Trimming left V 5 bases short and J 0 bases short, with 14 bases between. The CDR3 DNA sequence: TGTGCCAGTAGTCCCTGGACAGAGTTCTCTGGGGCCAACGTCCTGACTTTC. Protein product: CASSPWTEFSGANVLTF.

The chain has TRBV19 and TRBJ1-2, with 8 bases lining up with TRBD1. This CDR3 is 15 amino acids long. Trimming cost V 4 bases and J 1 base; bases outside gene matches: 5. CDR1 is LNHDA, CDR2 SQIVND, per germline (reference sequence). This chain's CDR3 is CASSKGTGYNYGYTF. CDR3 coding DNA: TGTGCCAGTAGTAAGGGGACAGGTTATAACTATGGCTACACCTTC.

The chain couples TRBV15 to TRBJ2-7; 14 bases are a match to TRBD2. V dropped 5 bases and J dropped 6; count of bases not matched to a gene: 6. CDR1 is LNHNV and CDR2 is YYDKDF in the germline V gene (reference sequence). The CDR3 is 15 amino acids. CDR3 residues: CATSGGLAGAVEQYV. The CDR3 DNA reads TGTGCCACCAGCGGGGGACTAGCGGGAGCGGTCGAGCAGTACGTC.

There are a few counts of this clonotype. The rearrangement joins TRBV20-1 to TRBJ1-4; D is undetermined. Germline V gene lookup returns CDR1 DFQATT and CDR2 SNEGSKA (reference sequence). CDR3 length equals 13 residues. V was trimmed by 4 bases and J by 3 bases, leaving 9 bases between them. The CDR3 sequence is CSAMLPPNEKLFF. The CDR3 DNA is TGCAGTGCTATGTTACCCCCTAATGAAAAACTGTTTTTT.

Many counts were recorded for this clonotype. The chain uses TRBV7-3 and TRBJ1-1, with D maybe TRBD1 (5 bases). CDR1 SGHTA and CDR2 FQGTGA come from the germline V gene. Trimming took off 4 bases at V and 4 bases at J, with 16 bases between the two ends. The CDR3 consists of 15 residues. The CDR3 DNA reads as TGTGCCAGCAGCTCTTCCGGGGCTGGAGTCACTGAAGCTTTCTTT. As protein: CASSSSGAGVTEAFF.

To note about this clonotype: The junction shows a germline mismatch at one end, possibly a read error. This sequence joins TRBV6-1 and TRBJ2-7; 11 bases map to TRBD1. The germline V gene encodes CDR1 MNHNS and CDR2 SASEGT. The CDR3 is 14 amino acids. The CDR3 sequence: CVSGRTGGPYEQYF. CDR3 in DNA: TGTGTCAGCGGGCGGACAGGGGGCCCCTACGAGCAGTACTTC.

This clonotype has at least ten counts. This chain joins TRBV18 and TRBJ2-3; 9 bases match TRBD1. Germline values: CDR1 KGHSH, CDR2 LQKENI. The CDR3 is made up of 18 amino acids. Trimming removed 6 bases from V and 4 bases from J; junction bases left unmatched: 17. The CDR3 nucleotides read TGTGCCAGCTCGCCCGGGACAGGGATCCGGCGGGGATCAGATACGCAGTATTTT. Amino acids: CASSPGTGIRRGSDTQYF.

V gene TRBV7-9 combines with J gene TRBJ1-4; TRBD1 aligns across 10 bases. The germline V gene encodes CDR1 SEHNR and CDR2 FQNEAQ (reference sequence). The CDR3 length is 17 residues. Trimming took 7 bases from V and 2 from J; bases not matched to a gene: 10. The CDR3 bases are TGTGCCAGCACCCGGGACAGGGGTGTCTCTACTAATGAAAAACTGTTTTTT. Amino acid sequence: CASTRDRGVSTNEKLFF.

This clonotype showed up many times. The J gene is TRBJ2-1, the V gene TRBV7-2; 8 nucleotides match TRBD2. Unmatched junction bases numbered 2, after V lost 1 base and J lost 6 bases. Germline assignment: CDR1 SGHTA and CDR2 FQGNSA. This CDR3 has 14 residues. In DNA form, the CDR3 reads TGTGCCAGCAGCTTAGGAACTAGCGGCAATGAGCAGTTCTTC. Its translation is CASSLGTSGNEQFF.

The chain combines TRBV28 with TRBJ2-7; D may be TRBD1 or TRBD2 (8 bases each). Germline V CDR1 and CDR2: MDHEN, SYDVKM. The CDR3 runs to 16 residues. Trimming stripped 8 bases from V and 4 bases from J, with 24 bases between. Here the CDR3 DNA reads TGTGCCAGCTATCCAGGGGGCACTAGCGGACAATACGAGCAGTACTTC. Protein sequence: CASYPGGTSGQYEQYF.

The genes are TRBV7-6 and TRBJ1-6, with D maybe TRBD1 (5 bases). Germline V gives CDR1 SGHVS, CDR2 FNYEAQ. The length of the CDR3 is 19 residues. Trimming removed 2 bases from V and 8 bases from J, with 25 bases in between. The CDR3 bases are TGTGCCAGCAGCTTACGGGGGGGGTCTAGTACTGTCACCGATTCACCCCTCCACTTT. Protein product: CASSLRGGSSTVTDSPLHF. Variable domain in full (rest from reference TRBV7-6 and TRBJ1-6): GAGVSQSPRYKVTKRGQDVALRCDPISGHVSLYWYRQALGQGPEFLTYFNYEAQQDKSGLPNDRFSAERPEGSISTLTIQRTEQRDSAMYRCASSLRGGSSTVTDSPLHFGNGTRLTVT.

Ten or more counts support this clonotype. The rearrangement links TRBV7-2 to TRBJ1-1; no definite D call. This CDR3 has 13 amino acids. V was trimmed by 0 bases and J by 1 base, leaving 3 bases between them. Germline V gene lookup returns CDR1 SGHTA and CDR2 FQGNSA. The CDR3 region has the DNA TGTGCCAGCAGCTTAGCCAAGAACACTGAAGCTTTCTTT. Protein sequence: CASSLAKNTEAFF.

The gene calls are TRBV11-2 and TRBJ2-7, with 9 bases that match TRBD2. The CDR3 spans 16 residues. J gave up 4 bases and V 6 bases, and 13 bases lay outside the gene matches. CDR1 SGHAT and CDR2 FQNNGV come from the germline V gene. The DNA of the CDR3 is TGTGCCAGCAGGCGCCCTAGCGGGACGACATCTTACGAGCAGTACTTC. Its translation is CASRRPSGTTSYEQYF.